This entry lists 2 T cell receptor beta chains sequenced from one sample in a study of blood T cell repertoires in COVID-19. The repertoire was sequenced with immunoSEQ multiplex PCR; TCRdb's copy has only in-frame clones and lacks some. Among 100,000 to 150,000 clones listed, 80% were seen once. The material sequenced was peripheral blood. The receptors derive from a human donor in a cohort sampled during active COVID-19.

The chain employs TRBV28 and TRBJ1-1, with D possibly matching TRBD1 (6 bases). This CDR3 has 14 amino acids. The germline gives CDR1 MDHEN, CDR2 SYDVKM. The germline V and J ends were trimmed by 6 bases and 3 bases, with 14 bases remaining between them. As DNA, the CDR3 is TGTGCCAGCAGGCCTCGACAGGCAGACACTGAAGCTTTCTTT. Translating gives CASRPRQADTEAFF. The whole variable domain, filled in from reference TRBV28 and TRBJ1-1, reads DVKVTQSSRYLVKRTGEKVFLECVQDMDHENMFWYRQDPGLGLRLIYFSYDVKMKEKGDIPEGYSVSREKKERFSLILESASTNQTSMYLCASRPRQADTEAFFGQGTRLTVV.

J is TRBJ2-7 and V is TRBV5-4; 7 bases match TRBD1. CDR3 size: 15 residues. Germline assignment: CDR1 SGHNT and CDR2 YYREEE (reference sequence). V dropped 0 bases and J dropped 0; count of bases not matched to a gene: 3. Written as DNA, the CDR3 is TGTGCCAGCAGCTTGGGACAGGGCCTCTCCTACGAGCAGTACTTC. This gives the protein CASSLGQGLSYEQYF.